The 30 T cell receptor beta chains listed next were all sequenced from one sample in a study of T cells in narcolepsy. Measured with immunoSEQ multiplex PCR; TCRdb has only the in-frame clones, and not every one. The sample shows some 32,000 clones, roughly 80% of them seen only once. Input material: memory (CD45RA-) CD4+ T cells from blood. The receptors shown here come from a human donor in good health.

The chain recombines TRBV6-1 with TRBJ2-2; possible D gene TRBD1, 7 bases. The CDR3 length is 14 residues. Germline CDR1 and CDR2: MNHNS and SASEGT. V lost 7 bases, J lost 3 bases, and 12 bases lay in between. The CDR3 loop is CASTVRGDTGELFF. The CDR3 region has the DNA TGTGCCAGCACGGTCAGGGGGGACACCGGGGAGCTGTTTTTT.

The rearrangement links TRBV19 to TRBJ1-5, with unresolved D. The CDR3 spans 18 residues. CDR1 LNHDA and CDR2 SQIVND come from the germline V gene (reference sequence). Trimming cost V 4 bases and J 9 bases, with 28 bases left between them. The CDR3 loop is CASSTAKGGQRRRGPQHF. CDR3 DNA sequence: TGTGCCAGTAGTACCGCCAAGGGAGGGCAGAGACGCCGAGGGCCCCAGCATTTT.

The V gene is TRBV9, the J gene TRBJ2-7, with D possibly being TRBD2 (6 bases). CDR1 SGDLS and CDR2 YYNGEE come from the germline V gene. The CDR3 length is 15 residues. Trimming shortened V by 3 bases and J by 1 base, and 14 bases separated the two germline ends. For the CDR3, the DNA is TGTGCCAGCAGCGGCGGGACCTATAAATCCTACGAGCAGTACTTC. This translates into CASSGGTYKSYEQYF.

This chain uses TRBV6-1 with TRBJ2-7, with a possible D match to TRBD1 (5 bases). Germline V gives CDR1 MNHNS, CDR2 SASEGT. The CDR3 covers 15 residues. The V end lost 8 bases, the J end lost 4 bases, and 21 bases lay between the germline ends. In DNA form, the CDR3 reads TGTGCCAGCTTCTCCGCAGGGTTAAAGGGATACGAGCAGTACTTC. Amino acid sequence: CASFSAGLKGYEQYF.

The V gene is TRBV5-6, the J gene TRBJ1-2; D uncertain. CDR3 length: 12 amino acids. The ends were cut back, 4 bases at V and 6 bases at J, with 10 bases in the middle. Germline assignment: CDR1 SGHDT and CDR2 YYEEEE. CDR3 in DNA: TGTGCCAGCAGCCTGGTGTCTGATGGCTACACCTTC. The encoded protein is CASSLVSDGYTF. Complete variable domain (other parts from reference TRBV5-6 and TRBJ1-2): DAGVTQSPTHLIKTRGQQVTLRCSPKSGHDTVSWYQQALGQGPQFIFQYYEEEERQRGNFPDRFSGHQFPNYSSELNVNALLLGDSALYLCASSLVSDGYTFGSGTRLTVV.

The chain carries TRBV6-1 and TRBJ1-2; D unclear. The germline V gene has CDR1 MNHNS and CDR2 SASEGT. Trimming removed 1 base from V and 8 bases from J, with 20 bases in between. The CDR3 has 16 residues. The CDR3 bases are TGTGCCAGCAGTGAAGTGTTTTTAGGGAGATCGGAAGGCTACACCTTC. Its protein is CASSEVFLGRSEGYTF.

The chain recombines TRBV13 with TRBJ1-3; no clear D. The germline V gene has CDR1 PRHDT and CDR2 FYEKMQ (reference sequence). The germline V and J ends were trimmed by 3 bases and 1 base, with 7 bases remaining between them. The CDR3 totals 14 residues. The DNA of the CDR3 is TGTGCCAGCAGCTTCGTGTCGTCTGGAAACACCATATATTTT. This translates into CASSFVSSGNTIYF.

The chain is built from TRBV27 and TRBJ2-5; 9 bases match TRBD1. J lost 5 bases, V lost 2 bases, and 9 bases had no gene match. The germline V gene encodes CDR1 MNHEY and CDR2 SMNVEV (reference sequence). This CDR3 is 16 amino acids long. The CDR3 DNA reads as TGTGCCAGCAGTTTACTTGGTACAGGGGGCGGGGAGACCCAGTACTTC. It specifies CASSLLGTGGGETQYF.

This chain uses TRBV6-1 with TRBJ1-2, with D uncertain. The CDR3 is 12 amino acids. Germline V gene lookup returns CDR1 MNHNS and CDR2 SASEGT. V dropped 7 bases and J dropped 8 bases, with 14 bases sitting between them. The CDR3 protein is CASTRDVFGYTF. The DNA of the CDR3 is TGTGCCAGCACCAGAGATGTGTTCGGCTACACCTTC.

The chain carries TRBV21-1 and TRBJ1-2. TRBV21-1 is marked as a pseudogene. This CDR3 has 13 residues. Here the CDR3 DNA reads TGTGCCAGCAGCCCCGGACGGATTTATGGCTACACCTTC. As protein: CASSPGRIYGYTF.

V is TRBV2 and J is TRBJ2-5; D possibly matches TRBD1 or TRBD2 (5 bases each). The better agreement between TRBJ2-7 and the DNA end casts doubt on the J call. This CDR3 is built from 13 residues. The germline CDR1 and CDR2 sequences are SNHLY and FYNNEI. In DNA, the CDR3 is TGTGCCAGCAGACGGGACGGAGACTACGAGCAGTACTTC. Residues: CASRRDGDYEQYF.

V usage is TRBV1 and J usage is TRBJ1-5. TRBV1 is given as a pseudogene. The CDR3 runs to 15 residues. CDR3 nucleotide sequence: TGCACCAGCAGCCGGTCGGGGGGAGCGGATCAGCCCCAGCATTTT. As protein: CTSSRSGGADQPQHF.

V gene TRBV5-4 combines with J gene TRBJ2-5, with D perhaps TRBD2 (6 bases). The J call may be mistaken, given a closer DNA end match to TRBJ2-7. The CDR3 is 14 amino acids. The V gene's germline CDR1 is SGHNT and CDR2 YYREEE (reference sequence). As DNA, the CDR3 is TGTGCCAGCAGCTTGGGGGTAGCGGACTACGAGCAGTACTTC. Residues: CASSLGVADYEQYF.

The J gene is TRBJ2-7, the V gene TRBV21-1; the D call TRBD2 from the table was never checked on the DNA. TRBV21-1 is a known pseudogene. The CDR3 spans 15 residues. CDR3 sequence reads: CASSKSEAGVYEQYF. The CDR3, as DNA: TGTGCCAGCAGCAAATCCGAAGCGGGAGTCTACGAGCAGTACTTC.

This clone showed up just a few times. The V gene is TRBV7-3, the J gene TRBJ2-1; D is ambiguous. V lost 5 bases and J 2 bases, leaving 10 bases between the germline ends. Per germline, CDR1 SGHTA and CDR2 FQGTGA. The CDR3 sequence is 14 residues long. As DNA, the CDR3 is TGTGCCAGCAGCGTAAGGCCTACCTACAATGAGCAGTTCTTC. It is translated as CASSVRPTYNEQFF.

The rearrangement joins TRBV27 to TRBJ2-1, with D perhaps given as TRBD1 or TRBD2 (5 bases each). Trimming left V 1 base short and J 4 bases short, with 11 bases between. Germline CDR1 MNHEY, CDR2 SMNVEV (reference sequence). The CDR3 has 15 amino acids. The DNA for the CDR3 is TGTGCCAGCAGTTTATTGGGTGGGGGATACAATGAGCAGTTCTTC. Protein sequence: CASSLLGGGYNEQFF.

The chain carries TRBV5-4 and TRBJ2-7, with TRBD1 as a possible D gene (6 bases). Per the germline V gene, CDR1 is SGHNT and CDR2 is YYREEE (reference sequence). V lost 7 bases and J 0 bases, leaving 11 bases between the germline ends. This CDR3 is built from 13 residues. The CDR3 is CASGSQGSYEQYF. The CDR3, as DNA: TGTGCCAGCGGCTCACAGGGCTCCTACGAGCAGTACTTC.

This clone was found once. The genes are TRBV5-5 and TRBJ2-1, with 11 bases identical to TRBD2. The ends lost 4 bases at V and 4 bases at J; junction bases unmatched: 7. The CDR3 extends over 16 amino acids. The germline gives CDR1 SGHKS, CDR2 YYEKEE (reference sequence). The CDR3 is CASSPLAGGPYNEQFF. The CDR3 region has the DNA TGTGCCAGCAGCCCATTAGCGGGAGGGCCTTACAATGAGCAGTTCTTC. Variable domain in full (rest from reference TRBV5-5 and TRBJ2-1): DAGVTQSPTHLIKTRGQQVTLRCSPISGHKSVSWYQQVLGQGPQFIFQYYEKEERGRGNFPDRFSARQFPNYSSELNVNALLLGDSALYLCASSPLAGGPYNEQFFGPGTRLTVL.

The rearrangement links TRBV5-4 to TRBJ1-1; 10 bases are a match to TRBD1. Germline trimming cut 2 bases from V and 0 bases from J; bases unmatched to any gene: 4. Germline V gene sequence: CDR1 SGHNT, CDR2 YYREEE (reference sequence). This CDR3 is built from 16 residues. The CDR3 nucleotides are TGTGCCAGCAGCTTCGACAGGGGGCTTGTGAACACTGAAGCTTTCTTT. As protein: CASSFDRGLVNTEAFF.

The chain has TRBV5-1 and TRBJ2-6, with 9 bases fitting TRBD1. The CDR3 extends over 23 amino acids. V trimming: 3 bases; J trimming: 0 bases; junction bases outside the gene matches: 22. Germline V gene lookup returns CDR1 SGHRS and CDR2 YFSETQ. The CDR3 DNA is TGCGCCAGCAGCTCTCCCGGACAGGGGCGCCCGAGAGCGGATCTCTCTGGGGCCAACGTCCTGACTTTC. As protein: CASSSPGQGRPRADLSGANVLTF.

The chain recombines TRBV11-3 with TRBJ2-5; D unresolved. V was trimmed by 5 bases and J by 5 bases, leaving 15 bases between them. The germline V gene encodes CDR1 SGHNT and CDR2 YENEEA. There are 14 residues in the CDR3. The DNA of the CDR3 is TGTGCCAGCAGCCCAGAGACAATGATGGAGACCCAGTACTTC. Its protein is CASSPETMMETQYF. The whole variable domain, filled in from reference TRBV11-3 and TRBJ2-5, reads EAGVVQSPRYKIIEKKQPVAFWCNPISGHNTLYWYLQNLGQGPELLIRYENEEAVDDSQLPKDRFSAERLKGVDSTLKIQPAELGDSAVYLCASSPETMMETQYFGPGTRLLVL.

V usage is TRBV6-5 and J usage is TRBJ2-5; D is unclear. CDR1 and CDR2 (germline): MNHEY, SVGAGI. V was clipped by 5 bases and J by 6 bases, with 16 bases between them. This CDR3 is 14 amino acids long. The DNA of the CDR3 is TGTGCCAGCAGTGGCAGAGGTTCGAGGCAGACCCAGTACTTC. Translated, it gives CASSGRGSRQTQYF.

The genes are TRBV18 and TRBJ1-1; D remains unclear. The CDR3 totals 14 residues. Germline V lookup: CDR1 KGHSH, CDR2 LQKENI. V was shortened by 0 bases and J by 4 bases, with 9 bases between the two germline ends. The CDR3 DNA is TGTGCCAGCTCACCACCAACCCCGAGCACTGAAGCTTTCTTT. This translates into CASSPPTPSTEAFF.

The chain joins TRBV4-1 to TRBJ2-1; D is unclear. The CDR3 consists of 12 residues. Germline CDR1 reads MGHRA; CDR2 reads YSYEKL. Trimming took off 6 bases at V and 9 bases at J, with 12 bases between the two ends. The CDR3 here is CASSPGWSEQFF. The CDR3, as DNA: TGCGCCAGCAGTCCTGGTTGGAGTGAGCAGTTCTTC.

The V gene is TRBV29-1, the J gene TRBJ2-1; 7 bases fit TRBD2. The junction had 8 bases not matched to a gene; V was cut back by 8 bases and J by 4 bases. Germline assignment: CDR1 SQVTM and CDR2 ANQGSEA. The CDR3 contains 13 residues. The CDR3 loop is CSSERGPYNEQFF. The CDR3 bases are TGCAGCTCTGAGCGGGGCCCTTACAATGAGCAGTTCTTC.

The V and J genes are TRBV6-6 and TRBJ2-1; 9 bases are shared with TRBD2. The CDR3 runs to 15 residues. From germline, CDR1 is MNHNY and CDR2 SVGAGI (reference sequence). V lost 0 bases and J lost 10; bases outside the gene matches: 7. The CDR3 spells CASSYSMGSGGEQFF. CDR3 DNA: TGTGCCAGCAGTTACTCGATGGGTAGCGGGGGCGAGCAGTTCTTC.

J is TRBJ1-2 and V is TRBV4-1; 9 nucleotides align to TRBD1. The CDR3 runs 16 residues. J lost 8 bases, V lost 4 bases, and 14 bases had no gene match. CDR1 MGHRA and CDR2 YSYEKL come from the germline V gene. The CDR3 spells CASSPGMGQGRGGYTF. CDR3 nucleotides: TGCGCCAGCAGCCCGGGAATGGGACAGGGAAGAGGAGGCTACACCTTC.

V and J are TRBV4-1 and TRBJ1-2; 11 bases align to TRBD1. The CDR3 is 13 residues long. Germline loops: CDR1 MGHRA, CDR2 YSYEKL. V lost 4 bases and J lost 9; bases outside the gene matches: 4. The CDR3 sequence is CASSPGTGGRYTF. The CDR3 nucleotides read TGCGCCAGCAGCCCCGGGACAGGGGGTCGCTACACCTTC.

V is TRBV19 and J is TRBJ2-4; 7 nucleotides align to TRBD2. The V gene end was trimmed by 2 bases and the J gene end by 0 bases; junction bases not matched to a gene: 13. CDR1 and CDR2 from the germline V gene are LNHDA and SQIVND (reference sequence). The CDR3 has 19 amino acids. For the CDR3, the DNA is TGTGCCAGTAGTATAACGGCTAGCGGAAGTCGAGTAGCCAAAAACATTCAGTACTTC. This codes for CASSITASGSRVAKNIQYF.

The chain recombines TRBV19 with TRBJ1-1, with D hard to call. The length of the CDR3 is 15 residues. Per germline, CDR1 LNHDA and CDR2 SQIVND (reference sequence). Trimming cost V 6 bases and J 1 base, with 15 bases left between them. The chain's CDR3 is CASRELRYRNTEAFF. Here the CDR3 DNA reads TGTGCCAGTAGAGAATTGAGGTACAGGAACACTGAAGCTTTCTTT.